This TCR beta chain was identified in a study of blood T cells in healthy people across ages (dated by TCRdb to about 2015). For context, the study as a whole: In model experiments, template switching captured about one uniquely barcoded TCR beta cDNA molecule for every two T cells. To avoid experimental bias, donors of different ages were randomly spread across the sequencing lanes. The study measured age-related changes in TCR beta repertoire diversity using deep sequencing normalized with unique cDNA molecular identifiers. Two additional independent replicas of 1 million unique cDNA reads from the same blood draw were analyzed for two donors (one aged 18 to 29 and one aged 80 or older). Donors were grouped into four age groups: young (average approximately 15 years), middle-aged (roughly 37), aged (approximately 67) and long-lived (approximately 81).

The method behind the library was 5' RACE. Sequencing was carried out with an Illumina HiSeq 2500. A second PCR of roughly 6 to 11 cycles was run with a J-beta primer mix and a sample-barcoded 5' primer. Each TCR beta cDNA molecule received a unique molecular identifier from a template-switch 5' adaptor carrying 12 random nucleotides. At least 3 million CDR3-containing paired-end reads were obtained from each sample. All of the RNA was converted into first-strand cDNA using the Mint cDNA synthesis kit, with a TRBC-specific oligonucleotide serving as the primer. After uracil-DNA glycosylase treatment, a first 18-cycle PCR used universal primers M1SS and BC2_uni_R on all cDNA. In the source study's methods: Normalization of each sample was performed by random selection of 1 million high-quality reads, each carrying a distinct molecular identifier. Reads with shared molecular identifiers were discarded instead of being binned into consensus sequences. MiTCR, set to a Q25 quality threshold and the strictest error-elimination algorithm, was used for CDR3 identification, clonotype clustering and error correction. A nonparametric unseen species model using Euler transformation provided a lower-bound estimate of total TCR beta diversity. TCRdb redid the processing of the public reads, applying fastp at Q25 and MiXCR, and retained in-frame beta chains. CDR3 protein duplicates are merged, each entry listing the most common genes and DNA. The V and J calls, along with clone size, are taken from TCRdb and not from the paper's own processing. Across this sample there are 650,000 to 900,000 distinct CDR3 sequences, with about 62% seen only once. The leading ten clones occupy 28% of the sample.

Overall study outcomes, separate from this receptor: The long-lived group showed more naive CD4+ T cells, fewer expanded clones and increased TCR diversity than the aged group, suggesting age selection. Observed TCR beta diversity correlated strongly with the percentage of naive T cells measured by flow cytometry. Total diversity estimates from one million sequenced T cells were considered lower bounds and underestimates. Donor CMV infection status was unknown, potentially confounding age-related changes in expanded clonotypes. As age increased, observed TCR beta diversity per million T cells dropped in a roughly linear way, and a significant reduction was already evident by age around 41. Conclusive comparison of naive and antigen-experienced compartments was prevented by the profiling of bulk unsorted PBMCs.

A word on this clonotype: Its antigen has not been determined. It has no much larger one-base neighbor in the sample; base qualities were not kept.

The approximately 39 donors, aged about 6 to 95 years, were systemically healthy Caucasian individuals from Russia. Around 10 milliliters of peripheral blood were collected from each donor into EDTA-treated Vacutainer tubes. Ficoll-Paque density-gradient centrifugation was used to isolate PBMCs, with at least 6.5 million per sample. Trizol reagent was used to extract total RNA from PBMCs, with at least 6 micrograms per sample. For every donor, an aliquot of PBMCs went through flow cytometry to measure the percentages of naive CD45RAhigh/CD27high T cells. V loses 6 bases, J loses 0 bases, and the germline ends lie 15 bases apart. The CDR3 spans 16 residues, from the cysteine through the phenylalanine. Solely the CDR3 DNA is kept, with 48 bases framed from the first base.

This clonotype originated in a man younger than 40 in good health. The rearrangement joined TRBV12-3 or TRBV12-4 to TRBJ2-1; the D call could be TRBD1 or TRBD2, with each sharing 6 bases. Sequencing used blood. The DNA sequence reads TGTGCCAGCAGGTCCCTAGGGGGGTACTCCTACAATGAGCAGTTCTTC. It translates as CASRSLGGYSYNEQFF.